Following are 25 T cell receptor beta chains from one sample sequenced in a study of T cell responses to AZD1222 COVID-19 vaccine. TCRdb's table, derived via immunoSEQ multiplex PCR, lists solely in-frame clones and lacks some. The table lists some 99,000 clones, more than 70% of them singletons. The sequenced sample was peripheral blood, obtained 28 days after the second AZD1222 dose. These receptors all come from an adult who received the AZD1222 COVID-19 vaccine.

This chain joins TRBV5-8 and TRBJ2-3; D may be TRBD1 (6 bases). Germline V lookup: CDR1 SGHTS, CDR2 YDEGEE. The CDR3 runs to 14 residues. Trimming removed 4 bases from V and 7 bases from J, with 16 bases in between. The CDR3 loop reads CASSQGRQMYTQYF. CDR3 DNA: TGTGCCAGCAGCCAGGGGCGTCAGATGTATACGCAGTATTTT. Together with reference TRBV5-8 and TRBJ2-3, the CDR3 gives the full variable domain: EAGVTQSPTHLIKTRGQQATLRCSPISGHTSVYWYQQALGLGLQFLLWYDEGEERNRGNFPPRFSGRQFPNYSSELNVNALELEDSALYLCASSQGRQMYTQYFGPGTRLTVL.

The V and J genes are TRBV28 and TRBJ1-2; D not certain. There are 14 residues in the CDR3. Germline V gives CDR1 MDHEN, CDR2 SYDVKM. V was trimmed by 6 bases and J by 8 bases, leaving 19 bases between them. The CDR3 region is CASSPEESLGGYTF. For the CDR3, the DNA is TGTGCCAGCAGCCCTGAAGAGTCATTGGGCGGCTACACCTTC.

This clone is a singleton in its sample. V gene TRBV9 combines with J gene TRBJ2-1, with D possibly matching TRBD2 (5 bases). V lost 4 bases and J 12 bases, leaving 26 bases between the germline ends. The CDR3 is made up of 16 amino acids. Germline assignment: CDR1 SGDLS and CDR2 YYNGEE. The CDR3 reads CASSFPSNLKNGGQFF. For the CDR3, the DNA is TGTGCCAGCAGCTTCCCTAGCAATCTTAAAAACGGTGGGCAGTTCTTC.

The chain carries TRBV23-1 and TRBJ2-7; the D gene is possibly TRBD1 (5 bases). TRBV23-1 is recorded as an ORF, its role being uncertain. The CDR3 covers 15 residues. V dropped 8 bases and J dropped 5 bases, with 22 bases sitting between them. The CDR3 region is CASPSSRDLSNEQYF. As DNA, the CDR3 is TGCGCCAGCCCATCGAGCAGGGATCTCAGCAACGAGCAGTACTTC.

V usage is TRBV12-5 and J usage is TRBJ2-3; 8 bases fit TRBD1. The CDR3 has 15 amino acids. The V gene end was trimmed by 6 bases and the J gene end by 2 bases; junction bases not matched to a gene: 7. CDR1 LGHNT and CDR2 FRNRAP come from the germline V gene. The CDR3 region is CASGTRTGPTDTQYF. As DNA, the CDR3 is TGTGCTAGTGGCACCAGGACAGGGCCCACAGATACGCAGTATTTT.

The chain joins TRBV2 to TRBJ2-7; possible D gene TRBD2, 7 bases. Germline loops: CDR1 SNHLY, CDR2 FYNNEI. The V end lost 8 bases, the J end lost 2 bases, and 16 bases lay between the germline ends. The CDR3 contains 14 residues. The CDR3 coding sequence is TGTGCCAGCCTGCCAGGGGAGGGGGCCTACGAGCAGTACTTC. Translated, it gives CASLPGEGAYEQYF. Supplemented by reference TRBV2 and TRBJ2-7, the full variable domain reads EPEVTQTPSHQVTQMGQEVILRCVPISNHLYFYWYRQILGQKVEFLVSFYNNEISEKSEIFDDQFSVERPDGSNFTLKIRSTKLEDSAMYFCASLPGEGAYEQYFGPGTRLTVT.

CDR3 region: CASSGTSGKQTQYF. Here the CDR3 DNA reads TGTGCCAGCAGTGGGACTAGCGGGAAACAGACCCAGTACTTC. The chain employs TRBV27 and TRBJ2-5, with TRBD2 matching over 13 bases. The CDR3 is made up of 14 amino acids. V dropped 5 bases and J dropped 6; count of bases not matched to a gene: 3. CDR1 and CDR2 from the germline V gene are MNHEY and SMNVEV (reference sequence).

This sequence joins TRBV11-2 and TRBJ1-5; D is undetermined. Looked up from germline, CDR1 is SGHAT and CDR2 is FQNNGV. Trimming removed 2 bases from V and 6 bases from J, with 8 bases in between. This CDR3 has 13 amino acids. CDR3 loop: CASSLYLGQPQHF. The CDR3 region has the DNA TGTGCCAGCAGCTTATACTTGGGTCAGCCCCAGCATTTT. Combining the CDR3 with reference TRBV11-2 and TRBJ1-5 gives the whole variable domain EAGVAQSPRYKIIEKRQSVAFWCNPISGHATLYWYQQILGQGPKLLIQFQNNGVVDDSQLPKDRFSAERLKGVDSTLKIQPAKLEDSAVYLCASSLYLGQPQHFGDGTRLSIL.

This sequence joins TRBV30 and TRBJ1-1, with D uncertain. CDR3 length equals 12 residues. Germline CDR1 is GTSNPN and CDR2 is SVGIG (reference sequence). For the CDR3, the DNA is TGTGCGGCGGGGAGGCTAAACACTGAAGCTTTCTTT. This gives the protein CAAGRLNTEAFF.

The chain has TRBV5-1 and TRBJ2-7, with TRBD2 matching 8 bases. The germline V gene has CDR1 SGHRS and CDR2 YFSETQ. V dropped 3 bases and J dropped 7; count of bases not matched to a gene: 12. CDR3 length: 15 residues. The CDR3 nucleotides read TGCGCCAGCAGCTGGGGGACTAGTTTTTCGGGGGAGCAGTACTTC. This translates into CASSWGTSFSGEQYF.

This clone came up a few times. The chain is built from TRBV28 and TRBJ1-5; the D is unclear. Germline CDR1 and CDR2: MDHEN and SYDVKM. Trimming removed 6 bases at V and 3 bases at J, with 12 bases between. The CDR3 covers 14 residues. This CDR3 reads CASRAESDNQPQHF. The CDR3 DNA follows: TGTGCCAGCAGGGCGGAGTCCGACAATCAGCCCCAGCATTTT.

This sequence joins TRBV24-1 and TRBJ1-2; D not certain. Germline loops: CDR1 KGHDR, CDR2 SFDVKD. Trimming removed 4 bases from V and 4 bases from J, with 15 bases in between. The CDR3 is 15 amino acids. The CDR3 nucleotides are TGTGCCACCAGTGACCCAAGCTCCAAGTCCTATGGCTACACCTTC. It yields the protein CATSDPSSKSYGYTF.

The chain employs TRBV6-5 and TRBJ1-1; 8 bases fit TRBD1. The germline V gene has CDR1 MNHEY and CDR2 SVGAGI. The CDR3 runs to 15 residues. V was clipped by 3 bases and J by 4 bases; unmatched bases: 7. The CDR3: CASSYSGGTGTEAFF. The CDR3 coding sequence is TGTGCCAGCAGTTATTCAGGGGGCACGGGCACTGAAGCTTTCTTT.

This chain uses TRBV4-2 with TRBJ1-2; D remains unclear. The CDR3 has 14 residues. Germline V gene lookup returns CDR1 LGHNA and CDR2 YNFKEQ. V gave up 6 bases and J gave up 3 bases, with 14 bases separating them. The CDR3 loop reads CASSYESADYGYTF. DNA of the CDR3: TGTGCCAGCAGTTACGAATCGGCAGACTATGGCTACACCTTC.

Only one count was recorded for this clone. The chain carries TRBV5-5 and TRBJ2-7, with 11 bases matching TRBD2. V shed 2 bases and J 2 bases; nucleotides not matched to a gene: 12. Per the germline V gene, CDR1 is SGHKS and CDR2 is YYEKEE (reference sequence). The CDR3 length is 18 residues. The CDR3 protein is CASSFVLAGGLNAYEQYF. The CDR3, as DNA: TGTGCCAGCAGCTTTGTGCTAGCGGGAGGACTCAACGCCTACGAGCAGTACTTC.

This chain connects TRBV2 to TRBJ1-5; D might be TRBD1 (5 bases). The CDR3 is 15 amino acids. The germline gives CDR1 SNHLY, CDR2 FYNNEI. V was clipped by 4 bases and J by 6 bases, with 16 bases between them. As DNA, the CDR3 is TGTGCCAGCAGTGGTCAGGGAGTCGGGACTCAGCCCCAGCATTTT. Protein: CASSGQGVGTQPQHF. The whole variable domain, remainder taken from reference TRBV2 and TRBJ1-5, is EPEVTQTPSHQVTQMGQEVILRCVPISNHLYFYWYRQILGQKVEFLVSFYNNEISEKSEIFDDQFSVERPDGSNFTLKIRSTKLEDSAMYFCASSGQGVGTQPQHFGDGTRLSIL.

This clone was picked up a small number of times. The V call is TRBV4-2, the J call TRBJ2-1; possible D gene TRBD2, 5 bases. The germline CDR1 and CDR2 sequences are LGHNA and YNFKEQ. There are 14 residues in the CDR3. V was trimmed by 2 bases and J by 6 bases, leaving 11 bases between them. CDR3 sequence (DNA): TGTGCCAGCAGCCAACCCCAAGGACTCAATGAGCAGTTCTTC. Its translation is CASSQPQGLNEQFF.

This chain joins TRBV10-3 and TRBJ1-3, with no clear D. The CDR3 runs 18 residues. Per germline, CDR1 ENHRY and CDR2 SYGVKD. V lost 2 bases and J 0 bases, leaving 17 bases between the germline ends. The CDR3: CAISERNIQISSGNTIYF. CDR3 coding DNA: TGTGCCATCAGTGAGAGGAACATACAGATTTCCTCTGGAAACACCATATATTTT.

V is TRBV6-2 or TRBV6-3 and J is TRBJ2-2, with 10 bases lining up with TRBD1. The CDR3 has 15 residues. The germline CDR1 and CDR2 sequences are MNHEY and SVGEGT. Trimming at V came to 6 bases and at J to 5 bases, leaving 6 bases not matched to a gene. The CDR3 is CASSWDRGRTGELFF. The CDR3 coding sequence is TGTGCCAGCAGCTGGGACAGGGGAAGGACCGGGGAGCTGTTTTTT.

A single count supports this clone. In DNA, the CDR3 is TGTGCCAGTATGGACCCGGGACAAGTCTATGGCTACACCTTC. As protein: CASMDPGQVYGYTF. The chain carries TRBV6-5 and TRBJ1-2, with D perhaps TRBD1 (6 bases). V lost 9 bases and J lost 4, with 18 bases in between. The CDR3 consists of 14 residues. Germline CDR1 is MNHEY and CDR2 is SVGAGI.

V usage is TRBV19 and J usage is TRBJ2-3; D perhaps matches TRBD1 (5 bases). Germline V gene data show CDR1 as LNHDA and CDR2 as SQIVND (reference sequence). V lost 6 bases to trimming and J lost 2 bases, with 9 bases between them. The CDR3 is 13 residues long. CDR3 nucleotides: TGTGCCAGTAGCCAGGACAACACAGATACGCAGTATTTT. Protein: CASSQDNTDTQYF.

This clone was detected once. The J gene is TRBJ2-3, the V gene TRBV19; D gene uncertain. V was pared by 4 bases and J by 8 bases, with 16 bases between. Germline V gene lookup returns CDR1 LNHDA and CDR2 SQIVND (reference sequence). There are 14 residues in the CDR3. As DNA, the CDR3 is TGTGCCAGTAGTACGGGCGGCCAAGCCCTTACGCAGTATTTT. Its translation: CASSTGGQALTQYF.

The V and J genes are TRBV4-1 and TRBJ1-1, with D tentatively TRBD1 (5 bases). This CDR3 spans 16 amino acids. In germline, CDR1 is MGHRA, CDR2 YSYEKL. V was pared by 3 bases and J by 1 base, with 15 bases between. The CDR3 here is CASSHPGGTGNTEAFF. The DNA for the CDR3 is TGCGCCAGCAGCCACCCGGGCGGGACGGGGAACACTGAAGCTTTCTTT.

The V gene is TRBV6-5, the J gene TRBJ2-7; TRBD1 matches 8 bases. CDR3 length: 14 amino acids. The V gene end was trimmed by 4 bases and the J gene end by 7 bases; junction bases not matched to a gene: 9. CDR1 and CDR2 from the germline V gene are MNHEY and SVGAGI. The DNA for the CDR3 is TGTGCCAGCAGTTGGGGACAGGTGCCGCTTGAGCAGTACTTC. Translated: CASSWGQVPLEQYF.

The CDR3 bases are TGCGCCAGCAGCCAAGCACATCCCGGCCAAGCGGATACTGTGCCGGGCTACACCTTC. Protein product: CASSQAHPGQADTVPGYTF. The chain is built from TRBV4-1 and TRBJ1-2; D gene unclear. This CDR3 region has 19 residues. In germline, CDR1 is MGHRA, CDR2 YSYEKL. Trimming pared 1 base from V and 8 bases from J, leaving 29 bases between.